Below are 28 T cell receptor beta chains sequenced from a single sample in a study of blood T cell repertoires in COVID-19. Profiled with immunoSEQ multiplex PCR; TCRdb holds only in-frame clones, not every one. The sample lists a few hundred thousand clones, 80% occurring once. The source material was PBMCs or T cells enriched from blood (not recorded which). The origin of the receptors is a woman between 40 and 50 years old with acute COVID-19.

The CDR3 here is CASTGGGEQYF. CDR3 DNA sequence: TGTGCCAGCACCGGGGGGGGCGAGCAGTACTTC. J is TRBJ2-7 and V is TRBV6-5; 8 bases line up with TRBD2. Germline assignment: CDR1 MNHEY and CDR2 SVGAGI. The CDR3 spans 11 residues. Unmatched junction bases numbered 2, after V lost 7 bases and J lost 6 bases.

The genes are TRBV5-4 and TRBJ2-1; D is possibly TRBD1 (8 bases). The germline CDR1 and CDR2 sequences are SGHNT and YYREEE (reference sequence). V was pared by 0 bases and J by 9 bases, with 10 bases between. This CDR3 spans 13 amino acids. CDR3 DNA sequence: TGTGCCAGCAGCTTGGACAGGGGGGGTGAGCAGTTCTTC. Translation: CASSLDRGGEQFF.

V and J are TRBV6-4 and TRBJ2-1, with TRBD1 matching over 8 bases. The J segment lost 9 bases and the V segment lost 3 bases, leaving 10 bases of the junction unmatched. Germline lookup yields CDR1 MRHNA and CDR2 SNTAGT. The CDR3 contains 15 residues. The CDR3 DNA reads TGTGCCAGCAGTGAAACAGGGGGGTCTTTCGGTGAGCAGTTCTTC. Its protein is CASSETGGSFGEQFF.

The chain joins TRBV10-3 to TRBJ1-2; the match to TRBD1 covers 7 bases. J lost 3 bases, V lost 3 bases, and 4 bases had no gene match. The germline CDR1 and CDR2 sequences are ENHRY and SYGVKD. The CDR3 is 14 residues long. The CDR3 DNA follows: TGTGCCATCAGTGAAAAGGGGGCGGACTATGGCTACACCTTC. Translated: CAISEKGADYGYTF.

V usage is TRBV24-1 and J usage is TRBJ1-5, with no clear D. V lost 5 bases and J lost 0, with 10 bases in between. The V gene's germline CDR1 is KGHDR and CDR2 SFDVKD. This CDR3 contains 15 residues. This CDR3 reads CATSGREGSNQPQHF. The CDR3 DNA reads TGTGCCACCAGTGGGAGAGAGGGTAGCAATCAGCCCCAGCATTTT.

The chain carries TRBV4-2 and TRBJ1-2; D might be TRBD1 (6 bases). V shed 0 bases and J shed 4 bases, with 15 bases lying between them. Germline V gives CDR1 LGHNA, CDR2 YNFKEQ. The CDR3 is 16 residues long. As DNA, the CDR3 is TGTGCCAGCAGCCAAGATCGGGGGGGGCAGGGCTATGGCTACACCTTC. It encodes CASSQDRGGQGYGYTF.

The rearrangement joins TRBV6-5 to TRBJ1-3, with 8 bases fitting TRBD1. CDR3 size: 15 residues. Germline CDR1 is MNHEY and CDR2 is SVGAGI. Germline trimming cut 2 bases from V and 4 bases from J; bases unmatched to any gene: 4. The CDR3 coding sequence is TGTGCCAGCAGTTACGGGGGGACAGGCGGAAACACCATATATTTT. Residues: CASSYGGTGGNTIYF.

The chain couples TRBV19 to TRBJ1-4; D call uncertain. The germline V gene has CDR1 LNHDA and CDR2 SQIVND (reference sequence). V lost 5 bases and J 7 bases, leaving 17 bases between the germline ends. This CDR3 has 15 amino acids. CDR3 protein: CASSVRGNIGEKLFF. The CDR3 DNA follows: TGTGCCAGTAGTGTCCGCGGTAATATAGGTGAAAAACTGTTTTTT. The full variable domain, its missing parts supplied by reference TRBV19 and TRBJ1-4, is DGGITQSPKYLFRKEGQNVTLSCEQNLNHDAMYWYRQDPGQGLRLIYYSQIVNDFQKGDIAEGYSVSREKKESFPLTVTSAQKNPTAFYLCASSVRGNIGEKLFFGSGTQLSVL.

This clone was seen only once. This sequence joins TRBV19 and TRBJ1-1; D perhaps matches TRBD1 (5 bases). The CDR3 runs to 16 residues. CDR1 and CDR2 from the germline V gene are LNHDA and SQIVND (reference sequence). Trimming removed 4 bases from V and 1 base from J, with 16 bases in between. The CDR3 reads CASSTLSGSSNTEAFF. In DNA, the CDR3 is TGTGCCAGTAGTACACTATCAGGGTCCTCGAACACTGAAGCTTTCTTT.

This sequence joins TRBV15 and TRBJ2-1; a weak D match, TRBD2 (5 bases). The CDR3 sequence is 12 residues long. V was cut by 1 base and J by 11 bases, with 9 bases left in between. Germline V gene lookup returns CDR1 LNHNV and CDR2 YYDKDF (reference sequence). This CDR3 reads CATSRGETQQFF. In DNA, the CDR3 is TGTGCCACCAGCAGAGGGGAGACTCAGCAGTTCTTC.

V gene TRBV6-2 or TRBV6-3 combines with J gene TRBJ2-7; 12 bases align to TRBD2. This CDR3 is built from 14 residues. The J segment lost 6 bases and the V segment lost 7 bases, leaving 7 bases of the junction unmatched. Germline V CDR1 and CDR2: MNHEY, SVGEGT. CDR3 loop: CASTPGLAGSEQYF. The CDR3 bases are TGTGCCAGCACCCCAGGACTAGCGGGAAGCGAGCAGTACTTC.

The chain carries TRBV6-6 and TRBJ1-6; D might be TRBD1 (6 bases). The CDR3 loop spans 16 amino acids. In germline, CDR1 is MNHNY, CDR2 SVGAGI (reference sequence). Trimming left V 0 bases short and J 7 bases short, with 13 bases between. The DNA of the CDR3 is TGTGCCAGCAGTTACTCTGAAAACAGGGCCAATTCACCCCTCCACTTT. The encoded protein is CASSYSENRANSPLHF.

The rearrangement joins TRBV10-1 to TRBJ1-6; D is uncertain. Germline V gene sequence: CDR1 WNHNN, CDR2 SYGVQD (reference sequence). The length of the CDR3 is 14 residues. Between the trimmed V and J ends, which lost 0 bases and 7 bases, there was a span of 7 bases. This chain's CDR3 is CASSESRENSPLHF. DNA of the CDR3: TGCGCCAGCAGTGAGTCACGGGAAAATTCACCCCTCCACTTT.

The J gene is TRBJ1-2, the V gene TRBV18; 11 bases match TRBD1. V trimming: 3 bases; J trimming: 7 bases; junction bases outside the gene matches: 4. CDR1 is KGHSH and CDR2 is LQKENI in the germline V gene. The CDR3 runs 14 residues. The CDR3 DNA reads TGTGCCAGCTCACCTGGACAGGGGGCCCGTGGCTACACCTTC. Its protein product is CASSPGQGARGYTF.

The CDR3 DNA sequence: TGTGCCAGCAGACTTCTAGTACATGACAGTTACGAGCAGTACTTC. Translation gives CASRLLVHDSYEQYF. J is TRBJ2-7 and V is TRBV6-5; tentatively, D is TRBD1 (5 bases). CDR1 is MNHEY and CDR2 is SVGAGI in the germline V gene. V dropped 6 bases and J dropped 4 bases, with 19 bases sitting between them. The length of the CDR3 is 15 residues.

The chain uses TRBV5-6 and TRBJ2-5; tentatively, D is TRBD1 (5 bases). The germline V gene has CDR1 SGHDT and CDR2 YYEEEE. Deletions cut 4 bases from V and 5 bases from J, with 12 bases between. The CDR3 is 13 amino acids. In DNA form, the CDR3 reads TGTGCCAGCAGCCCCAGGGTAGGGGAGACCCAGTACTTC. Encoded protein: CASSPRVGETQYF.

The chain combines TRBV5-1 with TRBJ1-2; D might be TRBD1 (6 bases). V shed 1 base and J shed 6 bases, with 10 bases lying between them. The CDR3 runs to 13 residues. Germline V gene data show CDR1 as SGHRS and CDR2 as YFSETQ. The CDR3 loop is CASSLRAGDGYTF. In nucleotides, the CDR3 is TGCGCCAGCAGCTTGCGGGCAGGGGATGGCTACACCTTC.

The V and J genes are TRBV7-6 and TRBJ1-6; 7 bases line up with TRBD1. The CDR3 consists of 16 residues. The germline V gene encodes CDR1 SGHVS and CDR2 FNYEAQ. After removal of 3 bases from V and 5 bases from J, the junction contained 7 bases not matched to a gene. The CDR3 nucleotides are TGTGCCAGCAGCTTGAGCGGAGGACAGGATAATTCACCCCTCCACTTT. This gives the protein CASSLSGGQDNSPLHF. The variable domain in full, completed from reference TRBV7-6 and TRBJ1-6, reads GAGVSQSPRYKVTKRGQDVALRCDPISGHVSLYWYRQALGQGPEFLTYFNYEAQQDKSGLPNDRFSAERPEGSISTLTIQRTEQRDSAMYRCASSLSGGQDNSPLHFGNGTRLTVT.

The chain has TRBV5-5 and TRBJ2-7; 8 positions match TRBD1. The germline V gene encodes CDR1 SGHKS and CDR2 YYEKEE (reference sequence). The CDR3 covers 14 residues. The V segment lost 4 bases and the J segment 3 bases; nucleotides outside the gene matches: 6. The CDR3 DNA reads TGTGCCAGCAGCCCCGGACAGGGATTCTACGAGCAGTACTTC. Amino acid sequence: CASSPGQGFYEQYF.

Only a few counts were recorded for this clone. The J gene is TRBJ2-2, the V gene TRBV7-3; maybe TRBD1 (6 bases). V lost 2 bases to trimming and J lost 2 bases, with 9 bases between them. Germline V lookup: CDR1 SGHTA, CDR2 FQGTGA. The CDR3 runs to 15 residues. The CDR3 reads CASSLGQINTGELFF. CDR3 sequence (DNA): TGTGCCAGCAGCTTAGGACAGATAAACACCGGGGAGCTGTTTTTT.

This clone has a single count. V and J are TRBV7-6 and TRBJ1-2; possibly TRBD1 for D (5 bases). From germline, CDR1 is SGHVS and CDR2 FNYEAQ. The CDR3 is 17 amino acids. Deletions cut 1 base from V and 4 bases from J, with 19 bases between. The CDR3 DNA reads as TGTGCCAGCAGCTTAGGTGGCGGGACGGCCCAGGTCTATGGCTACACCTTC. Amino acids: CASSLGGGTAQVYGYTF.

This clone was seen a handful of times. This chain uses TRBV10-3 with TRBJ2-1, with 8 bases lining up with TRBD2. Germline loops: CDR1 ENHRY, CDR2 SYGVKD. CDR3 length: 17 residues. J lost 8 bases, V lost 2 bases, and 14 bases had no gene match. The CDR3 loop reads CAISEPLLAREGYEQFF. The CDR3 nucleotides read TGTGCCATCAGTGAGCCGTTACTAGCCCGGGAGGGATATGAGCAGTTCTTC.

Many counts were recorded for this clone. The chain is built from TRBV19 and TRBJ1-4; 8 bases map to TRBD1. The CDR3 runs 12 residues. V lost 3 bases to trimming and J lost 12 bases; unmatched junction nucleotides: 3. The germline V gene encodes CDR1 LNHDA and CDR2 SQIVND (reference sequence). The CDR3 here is CASSIDRGELFF. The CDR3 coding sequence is TGTGCCAGTAGTATCGACAGGGGAGAACTGTTTTTT.

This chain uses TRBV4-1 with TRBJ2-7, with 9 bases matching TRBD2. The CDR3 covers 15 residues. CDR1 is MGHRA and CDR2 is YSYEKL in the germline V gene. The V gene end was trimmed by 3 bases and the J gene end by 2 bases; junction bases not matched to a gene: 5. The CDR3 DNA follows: TGCGCCAGCAGCCAGGGATCTAGCGGGACCTACGAGCAGTACTTC. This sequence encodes CASSQGSSGTYEQYF.

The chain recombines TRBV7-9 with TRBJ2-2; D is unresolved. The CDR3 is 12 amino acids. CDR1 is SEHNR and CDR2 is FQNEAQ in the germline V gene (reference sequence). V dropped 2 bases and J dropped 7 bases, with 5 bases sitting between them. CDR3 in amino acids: CASSLYVGELFF. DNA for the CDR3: TGTGCCAGCAGCTTATATGTCGGGGAGCTGTTTTTT.

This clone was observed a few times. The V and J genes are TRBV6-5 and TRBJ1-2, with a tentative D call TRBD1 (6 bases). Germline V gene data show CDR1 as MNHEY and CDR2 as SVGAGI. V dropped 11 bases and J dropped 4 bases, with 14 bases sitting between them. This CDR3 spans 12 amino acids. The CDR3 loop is CAGGQARYGYTF. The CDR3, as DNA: TGTGCCGGGGGCCAGGCGCGCTATGGCTACACCTTC.

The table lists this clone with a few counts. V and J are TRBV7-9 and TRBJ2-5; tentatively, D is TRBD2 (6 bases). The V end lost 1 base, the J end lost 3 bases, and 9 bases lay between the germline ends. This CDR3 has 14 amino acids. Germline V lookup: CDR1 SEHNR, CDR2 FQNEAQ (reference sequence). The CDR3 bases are TGTGCCAGCAGCTTAGGGCGGGGCAAAGAGACCCAGTACTTC. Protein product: CASSLGRGKETQYF.

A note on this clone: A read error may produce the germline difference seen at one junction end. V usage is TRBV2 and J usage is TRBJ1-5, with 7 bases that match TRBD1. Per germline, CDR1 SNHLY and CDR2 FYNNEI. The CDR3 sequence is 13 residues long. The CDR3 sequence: CASIRGPNEPQHF. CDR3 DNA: TGTGCCAGCATAAGGGGGCCCAATGAGCCCCAGCATTTT.